This record concerns one T cell receptor beta chain sequence. The antigen is unknown. CDR1 is PRHDT and CDR2 is FYEKMQ in the germline V gene (reference sequence). CDR3 length: 14 amino acids. V lost 3 bases, J lost 0 bases, and 6 bases lay in between. This record belongs to a study of CD8+ T cells in alopecia areata. The treatment was: oral pan-JAK inhibitor, 5-10 mg twice daily. The investigators collected lesional scalp punch biopsies and peripheral blood from alopecia areata patients. Study findings and constraints: Researchers reported that TCR sharing among patients proved less clear than in mice, possibly HLA-linked. Scalp specimens additionally yield sequences from normal skin's resident alphabeta T cells.

Reverse transcribed after extraction, RNA yielded cDNA as the sequencing template. TCRdb keeps only in-frame clones here, not all; method: immunoSEQ multiplex PCR. This table has about 140,000 clones, nearly 55% appearing once. The V gene is TRBV13, the J gene TRBJ2-1; D unclear. The clonotype was recovered from a human donor with alopecia areata. Sequencing used CD8+ T cells sorted from blood, obtained at week 4, from a patient treated with tofacitinib. The CDR3 coding sequence is TGTGCCAGCAGCTTTGCGGACTCCTACAATGAGCAGTTCTTC. Its protein is CASSFADSYNEQFF.